Listed below are T cell receptor beta chains from one sample, sequenced in a study of blood T cell repertoires in COVID-19. Clones were sequenced by immunoSEQ multiplex PCR, and TCRdb holds only the in-frame ones, with some missing. The data contain 150,000 to 180,000 clones, under 95% of them singletons. Sequenced sample: peripheral blood. These receptors were taken from a man aged 50 to 60 with acute or convalescent COVID-19. CDR3s include the opening cysteine and the closing phenylalanine or tryptophan. Clone size is stated in some rows and not others, as once, few, many or a class when expanded.

.	13	TRBV19	CASSIRGGETQYF
.	14	TRBV19	CASSRDRANQPQHF
.	18	TRBV5-1	CASSLTGVGSAGANVLTF
.	15	TRBV7-3	CASSLSGSSYNEQFF
.	10	TRBV28	CASGRETQYF
.	16	TRBV5-4	CASSLDRGQANEKLFF
once	14	TRBV5-4	CASSLTSGHNEQFF
.	11	TRBV5-6	CASSRNYEQYF
.	14	TRBV28	CASSPHLGYNEQFF
.	15	TRBV6-5	CASRRAPEVGETQYF
.	14	TRBV18	CASSPTGSNYGYTF
.	15	TRBV10-3	CAIGRAGGGGQPQHF
.	13	TRBV6-5	CASSPRQDTEAFF
.	13	TRBV5-8	CASSLRQGTEAFF
.	14	TRBV6-5	CASSGQGAGTEAFF
once	15	TRBV7-2	CASSGRTSGDNEQFF